This T cell receptor beta chain was retrieved from a study of T cell responses to AZD1222 COVID-19 vaccine. Measured with immunoSEQ multiplex PCR; TCRdb has only the in-frame clones, and not every one. The sample lists roughly 140,000 clones, over 70% occurring once. Broader study findings: The donors showed a predominance of white British ancestry and of females, with possible underestimation of clonal diversity.

This CDR3 is built from 12 residues. Germline lookup yields CDR1 MDHEN and CDR2 SYDVKM. The V gene lost 1 base and the J gene lost 4 bases, with 4 bases spanning the gap. A word on this clone: Its cognate antigen is unknown.

Researchers grouped second doses given at about 4 or about 12 weeks into one pool. The sequencing here drew on peripheral blood, taken 28 days after the second AZD1222 dose. The sequence derives from an adult who received the AZD1222 COVID-19 vaccine. This sequence joins TRBV28 and TRBJ1-1; no definite D call. The CDR3 coding sequence is TGTGCCAGCAGTTTATCCACCACTGAAGCTTTCTTT. This gives the protein CASSLSTTEAFF.